This T cell receptor (beta chain) is drawn from a study of blood T cell repertoires in COVID-19. Across the whole study: The origin of the acute and convalescent COVID-19 samples was the United States, Italy and Spain.

V was pared by 8 bases and J by 6 bases, with 20 bases between. The length of the CDR3 is 15 residues. Germline CDR1 and CDR2: LNHDA and SQIVND (reference sequence). Produced via immunoSEQ multiplex PCR; TCRdb's table is partial and in-frame only. The data show around 190,000 clones, approximately 80% seen once. Recovered Cohort 3 donors showed two negative PCRs, clearance, or symptom resolution. The source of this sequence is a middle-aged man who had recovered from COVID-19. The V call is TRBV19, the J call TRBJ2-1; TRBD2 is a possible D gene (6 bases). Sequenced material: PBMCs or T cells enriched from blood (not recorded which). The CDR3 region has the DNA TGTGCCAGTCTTCCCGGGACTTCCTCGGGCAATGAGCAGTTCTTC. It yields the protein CASLPGTSSGNEQFF.